This T cell receptor (beta chain) was sequenced for a study of T cells after yellow fever vaccination. This clonotype was recorded many times. Germline V gives CDR1 MNHEY, CDR2 SVGAGI. The CDR3 runs 14 residues. V shed 6 bases, J shed 4 bases, and the junction held 6 bases outside the gene matches. One entry per CDR3 protein results from TCRdb running MiXCR on the 5' RACE reads. This table has some 350,000 distinct CDR3 sequences, over 4% appearing once. The V and J genes are TRBV6-5 and TRBJ1-1, with TRBD1 matching over 9 bases. The receptor was derived from a young man who received the YFV17D yellow fever vaccine. Sequences were derived from PBMCs, sampled 5 days after the yellow fever booster vaccination. CDR3 region: CASSPGTGSTEAFF. CDR3 nucleotide sequence: TGTGCCAGCAGCCCTGGGACAGGGTCCACTGAAGCTTTCTTT.